A single T cell receptor beta chain is shown here with its context. The CDR3 is cut off 3 residues early in the read; its end comes from the germline J gene. This sample is drawn from a study of T cells in women clearing cervical HPV infection. The CDR3 contains 16 residues. V shed 0 bases, J shed 1 base, and the junction held 4 bases outside the gene matches. Germline loops: CDR1 MRHNA, CDR2 SNTAGT. The assay was immunoSEQ multiplex PCR, and TCRdb's table has in-frame clones only and misses some. This table lists 30,000 to 45,000 clones. The sequenced sample consisted of blood buffy coat. The chain joins TRBV6-4 to TRBJ2-3; TRBD2 agrees at 7 bases. This TCR came from a woman aged 18 to 75 with a cervical HPV16 infection that either progressed to CIN3+ or cleared (not recorded which). Here the CDR3 reads CASSDSRGGGTDTQYF. The DNA read from the CDR3 is TGTGCCAGCAGTGACTCTAGGGGAGGGGGCACAGATACG.